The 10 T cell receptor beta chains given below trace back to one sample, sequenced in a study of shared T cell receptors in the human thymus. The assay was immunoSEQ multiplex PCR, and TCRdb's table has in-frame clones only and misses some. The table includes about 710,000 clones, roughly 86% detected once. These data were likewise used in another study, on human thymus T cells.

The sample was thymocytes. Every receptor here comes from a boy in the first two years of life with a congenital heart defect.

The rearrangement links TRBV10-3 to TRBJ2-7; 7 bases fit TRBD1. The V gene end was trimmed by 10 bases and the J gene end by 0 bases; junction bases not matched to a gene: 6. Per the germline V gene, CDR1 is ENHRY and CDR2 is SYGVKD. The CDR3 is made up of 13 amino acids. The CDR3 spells CASRDRDSYEQYF. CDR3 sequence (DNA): TGTGCCAGCCGGGACAGAGACTCCTACGAGCAGTACTTC.

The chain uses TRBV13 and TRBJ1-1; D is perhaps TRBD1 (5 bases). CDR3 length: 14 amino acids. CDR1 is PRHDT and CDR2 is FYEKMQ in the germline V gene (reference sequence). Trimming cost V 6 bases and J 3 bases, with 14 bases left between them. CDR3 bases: TGTGCCAGCAGATTACGAACAGGCGACACTGAAGCTTTCTTT. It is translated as CASRLRTGDTEAFF.

For the CDR3, the DNA is TGTGCCACCAGCAGAGATCGAGGGACTAGCGGGGCCAATTACGAGCAGTACTTC. As protein: CATSRDRGTSGANYEQYF. V gene TRBV15 combines with J gene TRBJ2-7; 13 bases agree with TRBD2. CDR1 and CDR2 (germline): LNHNV, YYDKDF (reference sequence). Germline trimming cut 0 bases from V and 4 bases from J; bases unmatched to any gene: 9. The CDR3 is 18 amino acids.

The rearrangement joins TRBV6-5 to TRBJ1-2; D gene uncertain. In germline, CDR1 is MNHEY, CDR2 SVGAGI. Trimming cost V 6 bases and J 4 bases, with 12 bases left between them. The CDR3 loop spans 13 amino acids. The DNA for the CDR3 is TGTGCCAGCAGACCGGGTCCCTCCTATGGCTACACCTTC. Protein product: CASRPGPSYGYTF.

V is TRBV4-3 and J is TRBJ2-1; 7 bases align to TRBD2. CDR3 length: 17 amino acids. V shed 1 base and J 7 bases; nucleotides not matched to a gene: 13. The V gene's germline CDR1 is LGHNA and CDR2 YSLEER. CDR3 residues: CASSQGPQASGFNEQFF. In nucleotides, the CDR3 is TGCGCCAGCAGCCAAGGGCCCCAGGCTAGCGGTTTTAATGAGCAGTTCTTC.

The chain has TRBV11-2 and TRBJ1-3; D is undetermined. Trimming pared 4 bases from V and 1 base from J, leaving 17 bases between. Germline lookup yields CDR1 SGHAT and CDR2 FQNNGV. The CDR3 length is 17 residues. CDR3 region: CASSSALAAMSGNTIYF. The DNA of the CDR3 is TGTGCCAGCAGCTCCGCCTTGGCGGCTATGTCTGGAAACACCATATATTTT.

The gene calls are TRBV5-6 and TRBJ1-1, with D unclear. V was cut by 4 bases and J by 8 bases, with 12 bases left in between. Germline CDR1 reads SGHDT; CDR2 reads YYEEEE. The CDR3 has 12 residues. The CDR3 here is CASSPRAGEAFF. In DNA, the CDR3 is TGTGCCAGCAGCCCCCGGGCGGGAGAAGCTTTCTTT.

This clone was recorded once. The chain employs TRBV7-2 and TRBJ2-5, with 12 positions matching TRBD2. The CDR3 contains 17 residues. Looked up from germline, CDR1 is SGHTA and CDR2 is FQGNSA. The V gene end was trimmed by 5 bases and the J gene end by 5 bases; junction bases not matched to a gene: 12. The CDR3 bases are TGTGCCAGCAGCCCAACTCTAGCGGGAGGGCCGCGGGAGACCCAGTACTTC. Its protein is CASSPTLAGGPRETQYF.

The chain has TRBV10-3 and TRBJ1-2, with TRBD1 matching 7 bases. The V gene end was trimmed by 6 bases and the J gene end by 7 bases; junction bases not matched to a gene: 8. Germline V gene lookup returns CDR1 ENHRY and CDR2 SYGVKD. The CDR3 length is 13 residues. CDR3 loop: CAIRGQSGRGYTF. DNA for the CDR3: TGTGCCATCAGGGGACAGTCCGGGCGTGGCTACACCTTC.

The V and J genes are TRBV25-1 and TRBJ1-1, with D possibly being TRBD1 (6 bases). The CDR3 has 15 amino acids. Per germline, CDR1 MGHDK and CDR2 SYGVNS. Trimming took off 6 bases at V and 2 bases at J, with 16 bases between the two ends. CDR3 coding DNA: TGTGCCAGCAGGAAGGGAGGGGGTGAAAACACTGAAGCTTTCTTT. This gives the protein CASRKGGGENTEAFF.